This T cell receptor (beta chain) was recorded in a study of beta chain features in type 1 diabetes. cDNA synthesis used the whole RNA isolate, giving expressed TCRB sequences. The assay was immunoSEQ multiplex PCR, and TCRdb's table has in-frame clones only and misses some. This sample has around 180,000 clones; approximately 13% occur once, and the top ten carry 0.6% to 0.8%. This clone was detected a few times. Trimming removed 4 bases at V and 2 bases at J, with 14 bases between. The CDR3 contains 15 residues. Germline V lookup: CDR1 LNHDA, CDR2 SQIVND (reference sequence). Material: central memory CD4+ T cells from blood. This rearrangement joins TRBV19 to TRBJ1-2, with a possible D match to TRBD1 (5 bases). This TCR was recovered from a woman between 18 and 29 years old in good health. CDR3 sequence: CASSTAGFRNYGYTF. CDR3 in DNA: TGTGCCAGTAGTACAGCAGGGTTTCGGAACTATGGCTACACCTTC.